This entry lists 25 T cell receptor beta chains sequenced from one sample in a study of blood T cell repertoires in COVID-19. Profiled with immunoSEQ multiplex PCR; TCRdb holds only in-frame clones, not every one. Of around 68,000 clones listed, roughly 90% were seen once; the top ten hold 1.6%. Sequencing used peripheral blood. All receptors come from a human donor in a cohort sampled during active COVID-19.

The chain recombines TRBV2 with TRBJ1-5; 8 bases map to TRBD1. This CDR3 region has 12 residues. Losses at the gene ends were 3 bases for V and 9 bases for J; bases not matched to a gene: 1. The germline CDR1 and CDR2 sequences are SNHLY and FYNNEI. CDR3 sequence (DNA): TGTGCCAGCAGTGAGGGACAGGCGCCCCAGCATTTT. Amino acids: CASSEGQAPQHF. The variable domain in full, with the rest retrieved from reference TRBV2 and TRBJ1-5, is EPEVTQTPSHQVTQMGQEVILRCVPISNHLYFYWYRQILGQKVEFLVSFYNNEISEKSEIFDDQFSVERPDGSNFTLKIRSTKLEDSAMYFCASSEGQAPQHFGDGTRLSIL.

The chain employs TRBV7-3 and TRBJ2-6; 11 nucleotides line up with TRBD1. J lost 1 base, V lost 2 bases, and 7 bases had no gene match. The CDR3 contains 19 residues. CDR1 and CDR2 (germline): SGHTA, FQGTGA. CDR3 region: CASSLGTGGLLSGANVLTF. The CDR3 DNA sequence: TGTGCCAGCAGCTTAGGGACAGGGGGATTACTATCTGGGGCCAACGTCCTGACTTTC.

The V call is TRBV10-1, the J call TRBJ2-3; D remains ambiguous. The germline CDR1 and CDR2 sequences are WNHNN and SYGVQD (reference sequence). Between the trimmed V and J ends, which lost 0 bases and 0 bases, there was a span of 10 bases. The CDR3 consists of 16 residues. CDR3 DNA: TGCGCCAGCAGTGAGTCCGCGGTTTCTAGCACAGATACGCAGTATTTT. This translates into CASSESAVSSTDTQYF.

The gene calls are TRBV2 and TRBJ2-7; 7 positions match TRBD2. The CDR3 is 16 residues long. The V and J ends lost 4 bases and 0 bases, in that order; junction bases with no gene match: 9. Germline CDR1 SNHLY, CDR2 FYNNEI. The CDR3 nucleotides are TGTGCCAGCAGTGGTTCGGTAAGCGGGACCTCCTACGAGCAGTACTTC. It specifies CASSGSVSGTSYEQYF.

Written as DNA, the CDR3 is TGCGCCAGCAGCTCAAACGGACTAGCGGGAGGCTACGAGCAGTACTTC. This sequence encodes CASSSNGLAGGYEQYF. The gene calls are TRBV5-1 and TRBJ2-7, with TRBD2 matching 14 bases. Losses at the gene ends were 3 bases for V and 3 bases for J; bases not matched to a gene: 5. The germline V gene has CDR1 SGHRS and CDR2 YFSETQ. CDR3 length: 16 residues.

The CDR3 protein is CASSQRGQDATNEKLFF. CDR3 nucleotide sequence: TGTGCCAGCTCACAAAGAGGACAGGATGCAACTAATGAAAAACTGTTTTTT. The chain couples TRBV18 to TRBJ1-4; 7 positions match TRBD1. CDR1 is KGHSH, CDR2 LQKENI, per germline. The CDR3 is 17 residues long. V trimming: 4 bases; J trimming: 0 bases; junction bases outside the gene matches: 8.

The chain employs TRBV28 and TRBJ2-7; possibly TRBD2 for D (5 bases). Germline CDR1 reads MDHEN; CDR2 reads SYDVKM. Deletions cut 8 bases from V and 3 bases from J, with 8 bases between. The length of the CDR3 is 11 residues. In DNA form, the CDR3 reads TGTGCCAGCGGGAGCAGCTACGAGCAGTACTTC. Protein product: CASGSSYEQYF.

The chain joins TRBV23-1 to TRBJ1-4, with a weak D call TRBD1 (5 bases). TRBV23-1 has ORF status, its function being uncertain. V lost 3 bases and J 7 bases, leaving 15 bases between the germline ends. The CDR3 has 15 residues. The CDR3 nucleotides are TGCGCCAGCAGTCAGGCGACAGTGCCGGTTGAAAAACTGTTTTTT. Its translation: CASSQATVPVEKLFF.

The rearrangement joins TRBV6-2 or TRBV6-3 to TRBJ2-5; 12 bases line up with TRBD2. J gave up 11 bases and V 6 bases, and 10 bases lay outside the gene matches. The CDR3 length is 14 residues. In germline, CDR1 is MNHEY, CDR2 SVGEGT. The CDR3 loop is CASSPSGTSGLQYF. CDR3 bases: TGTGCCAGCAGCCCCTCCGGGACTAGCGGGCTACAGTACTTC.

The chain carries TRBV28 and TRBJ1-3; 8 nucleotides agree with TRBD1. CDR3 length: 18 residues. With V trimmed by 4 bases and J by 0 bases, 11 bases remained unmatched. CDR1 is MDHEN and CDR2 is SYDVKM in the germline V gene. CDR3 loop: CASSWPTGTGDSGNTIYF. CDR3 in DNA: TGTGCCAGCAGTTGGCCCACCGGGACAGGTGACTCTGGAAACACCATATATTTT.

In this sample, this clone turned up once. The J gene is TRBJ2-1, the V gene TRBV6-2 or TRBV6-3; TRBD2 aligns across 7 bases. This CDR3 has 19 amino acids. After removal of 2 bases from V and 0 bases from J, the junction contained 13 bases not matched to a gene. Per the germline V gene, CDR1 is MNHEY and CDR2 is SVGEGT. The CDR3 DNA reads TGTGCCAGCAGTTACCAGGGCCAACTAGCGCCTTACTCCTACAATGAGCAGTTCTTC. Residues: CASSYQGQLAPYSYNEQFF.

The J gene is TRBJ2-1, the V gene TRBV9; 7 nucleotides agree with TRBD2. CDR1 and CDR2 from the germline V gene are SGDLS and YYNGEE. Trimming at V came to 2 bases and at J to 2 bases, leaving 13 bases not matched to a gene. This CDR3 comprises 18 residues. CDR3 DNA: TGTGCCAGCAGCGTGCGCATGGGTCGGGAGGACACCTACAATGAGCAGTTCTTC. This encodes CASSVRMGREDTYNEQFF.

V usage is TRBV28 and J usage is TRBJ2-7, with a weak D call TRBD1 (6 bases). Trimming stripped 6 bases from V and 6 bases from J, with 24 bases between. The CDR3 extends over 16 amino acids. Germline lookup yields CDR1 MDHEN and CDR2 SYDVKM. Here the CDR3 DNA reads TGTGCCAGCAGCCTACCTACAGGGACGGCCCCTTCCGAGCAGTACTTC. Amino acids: CASSLPTGTAPSEQYF. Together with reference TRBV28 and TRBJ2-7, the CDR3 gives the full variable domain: DVKVTQSSRYLVKRTGEKVFLECVQDMDHENMFWYRQDPGLGLRLIYFSYDVKMKEKGDIPEGYSVSREKKERFSLILESASTNQTSMYLCASSLPTGTAPSEQYFGPGTRLTVT.

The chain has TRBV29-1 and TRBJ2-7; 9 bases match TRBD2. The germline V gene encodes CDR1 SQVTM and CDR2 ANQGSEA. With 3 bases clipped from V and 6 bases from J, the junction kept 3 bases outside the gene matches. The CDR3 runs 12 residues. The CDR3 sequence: CSVEASGAEQYF. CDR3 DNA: TGCAGCGTTGAGGCTAGCGGGGCCGAGCAGTACTTC.

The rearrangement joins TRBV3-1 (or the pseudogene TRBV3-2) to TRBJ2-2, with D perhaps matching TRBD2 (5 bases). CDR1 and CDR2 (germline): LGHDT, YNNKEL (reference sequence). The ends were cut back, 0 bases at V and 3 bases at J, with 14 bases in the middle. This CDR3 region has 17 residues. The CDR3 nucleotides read TGTGCCAGCAGCCAAGATCCAGACTATGGGGACACCGGGGAGCTGTTTTTT. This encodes CASSQDPDYGDTGELFF.

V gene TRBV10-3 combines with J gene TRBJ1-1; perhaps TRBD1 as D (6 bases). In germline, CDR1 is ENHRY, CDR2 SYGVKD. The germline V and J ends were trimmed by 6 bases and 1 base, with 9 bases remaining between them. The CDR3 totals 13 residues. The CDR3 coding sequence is TGTGCCATCAGAACACAGGGGAACACTGAAGCTTTCTTT. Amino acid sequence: CAIRTQGNTEAFF.

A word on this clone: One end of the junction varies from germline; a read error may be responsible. The CDR3: CAISELLAADNEQFF. In nucleotides, the CDR3 is TGTGCCATCAGCGAGTTACTAGCGGCCGACAATGAGCAGTTCTTC. This chain joins TRBV10-3 and TRBJ2-1; 8 bases agree with TRBD2. This CDR3 spans 15 amino acids. Germline CDR1 and CDR2: ENHRY and SYGVKD.

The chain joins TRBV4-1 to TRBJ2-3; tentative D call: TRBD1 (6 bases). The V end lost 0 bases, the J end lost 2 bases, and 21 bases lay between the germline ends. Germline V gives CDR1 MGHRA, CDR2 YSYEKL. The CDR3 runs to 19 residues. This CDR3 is CASSQDGRTAYAFTDTQYF. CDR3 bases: TGCGCCAGCAGCCAAGATGGGCGGACAGCGTATGCCTTCACAGATACGCAGTATTTT.

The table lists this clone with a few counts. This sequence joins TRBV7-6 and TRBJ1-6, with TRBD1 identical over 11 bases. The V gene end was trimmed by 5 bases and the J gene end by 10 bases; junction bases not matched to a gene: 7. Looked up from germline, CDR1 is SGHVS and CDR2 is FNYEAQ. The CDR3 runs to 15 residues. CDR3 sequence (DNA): TGTGCCAGCAGCCGAACGGGACAGGGGGAATCACCCCTCCACTTT. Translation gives CASSRTGQGESPLHF. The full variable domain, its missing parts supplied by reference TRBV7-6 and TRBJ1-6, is GAGVSQSPRYKVTKRGQDVALRCDPISGHVSLYWYRQALGQGPEFLTYFNYEAQQDKSGLPNDRFSAERPEGSISTLTIQRTEQRDSAMYRCASSRTGQGESPLHFGNGTRLTVT.

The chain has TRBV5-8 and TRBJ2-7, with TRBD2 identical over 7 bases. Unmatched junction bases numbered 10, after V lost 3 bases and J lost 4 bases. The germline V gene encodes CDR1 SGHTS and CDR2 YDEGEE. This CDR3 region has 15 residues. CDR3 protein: CASSWGGSVSYEQYF. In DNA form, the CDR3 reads TGTGCCAGCAGCTGGGGGGGATCGGTTAGTTACGAGCAGTACTTC.

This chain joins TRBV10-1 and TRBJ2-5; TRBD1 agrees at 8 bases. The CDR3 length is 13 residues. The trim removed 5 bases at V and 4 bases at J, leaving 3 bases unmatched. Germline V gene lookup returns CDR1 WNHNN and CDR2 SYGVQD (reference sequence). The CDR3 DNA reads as TGCGCCAGCAGTTTCCAGGGGGCAGAGACCCAGTACTTC. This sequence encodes CASSFQGAETQYF.

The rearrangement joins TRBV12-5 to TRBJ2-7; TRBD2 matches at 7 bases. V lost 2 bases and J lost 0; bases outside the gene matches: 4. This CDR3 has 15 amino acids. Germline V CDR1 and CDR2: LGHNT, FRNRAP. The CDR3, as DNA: TGTGCTAGTGGTTTGCGCCAGCGGGACTCCTACGAGCAGTACTTC. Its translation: CASGLRQRDSYEQYF.

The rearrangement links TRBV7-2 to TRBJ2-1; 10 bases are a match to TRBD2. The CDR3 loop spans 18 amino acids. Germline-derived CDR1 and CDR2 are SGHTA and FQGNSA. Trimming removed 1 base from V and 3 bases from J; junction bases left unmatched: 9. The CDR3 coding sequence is TGTGCCAGCAGCTTAGTGGCTAGCGGGAGTAGTTTCTACAATGAGCAGTTCTTC. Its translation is CASSLVASGSSFYNEQFF.

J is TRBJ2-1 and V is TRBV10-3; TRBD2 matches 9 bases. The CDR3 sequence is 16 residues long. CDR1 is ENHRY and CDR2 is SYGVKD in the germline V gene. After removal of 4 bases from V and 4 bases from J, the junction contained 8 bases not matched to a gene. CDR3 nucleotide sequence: TGTGCCATCAGTGGCCTGACTAGCGGTCGATACAATGAGCAGTTCTTC. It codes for CAISGLTSGRYNEQFF.

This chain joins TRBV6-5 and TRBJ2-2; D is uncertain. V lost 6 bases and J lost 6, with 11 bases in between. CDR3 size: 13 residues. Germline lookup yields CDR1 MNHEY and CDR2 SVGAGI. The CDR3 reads CASRGRGAGELFF. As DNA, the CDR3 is TGTGCCAGCAGGGGTCGCGGTGCCGGGGAGCTGTTTTTT.